This paragraph reports one T cell receptor (beta chain). Its antigen specificity is not known. No much larger clonotype is one base removed from it; base qualities were not supplied. Each collaborating institution followed its own protocols to collect whole blood in K2EDTA tubes. For TCRbeta analysis, collaborators shipped samples as frozen whole blood, isolated PBMCs, or DNA extracted from either of those sample types. CDR1 and CDR2, looked up from the germline V gene (reference sequence), are GTSNPN and SVGIG. The CDR3 runs 13 residues from the cysteine to the phenylalanine. The CDR3 DNA has 39 bases and is translated from base 1. V and J are trimmed by 5 bases and 5 bases, and the gene matches miss 8 bases of the junction. TCRbeta CDR3 regions were amplified from genomic DNA by means of the immunoSEQ Assay, a bias-controlled multiplex PCR. Concerning the study's data processing: Within the assay, amplification of reference gene primers was used to estimate how many nucleated cells each sample contained. To quantify the absolute abundance of each unique TCRbeta CDR3 rearrangement, sequence reads were collapsed and filtered. For each sample, productive Simpson clonality was calculated as the square root of Simpson's diversity index over productive rearrangements. What TCRdb holds here is the immuneACCESS table cut down to in-frame rearrangements. Part of the clones is not present; checked against another copy, under half of the missing clones reflect an unresolved V gene, and the others are unexplained. The V and J calls and clone size come from that table; D and trimming were worked out from the DNA. The table for this sample lists 120,000 to 150,000 clones; 84% of them were counted only once. The ten largest clones take up roughly 7.9% of the sample.

This specimen belongs to a study of blood T cell repertoires in COVID-19 (dated by TCRdb to 2020 to 2022). Background on the whole study: Samples covering the acute and convalescent phases of COVID-19 were provided by collaborators in the United States, Italy and Spain. The material from the prospective study consisted of cDNA or gDNA derived from T cells, B-cell-depleted T cells, or PBMCs. The repertoires were released in a freely available public database intended as a resource for research on the immune response to SARS-CoV-2. Subjects who had been exposed to COVID-19, were actively infected with it, or had recovered from it provided the deeply sampled blood TCRbeta repertoires that made up the dataset. The sample metadata nearly always contained a de-identified subject ID, COVID-19 status, age in years and sex. Where available, HLA class I and class II types were obtained from metadata supplied by the sample provider rather than from assay-based typing. Samples came from the ongoing ImmuneRACE study (first 160 participants) plus 1,254 subjects from 6 global collaborators. Study-wide findings and limitations: How much clinical and demographic metadata was included differed by source and by participant, and the metadata was provided uncurated.

Recombination joined TRBV30 with TRBJ1-2, and 7 bases in between align with TRBD1. Sequences were obtained from peripheral blood. The TCR sequence derives from a woman in her forties or fifties in a cohort sampled during active or convalescent COVID-19. The CDR3 protein sequence reads: CAWARGFEYGYTF. The DNA sequence is given as TGTGCCTGGGCCAGGGGGTTCGAGTATGGCTACACCTTC.